Listed below are T cell receptor beta chains from one sample, sequenced in a study of blood T cell repertoires in COVID-19. The assay was immunoSEQ multiplex PCR, and TCRdb's table has in-frame clones only and misses some. The sample carries 150,000 to 200,000 clones, about nine tenths recorded once. The source material was peripheral blood. The receptors originated from a man aged 65 to 85 with acute or convalescent COVID-19. CDR3s include the opening cysteine and the closing phenylalanine or tryptophan. Clone size appears in some rows only: once, few, many, or a class for an expanded clone.

v_call: TRBV7-9
j_call: TRBJ2-2
clone_size: NA
cdr3_aa: CASSLELAGELFF

v_call: TRBV28
j_call: TRBJ1-6
clone_size: NA
cdr3_aa: CASSFRTDRGTYNSPLHF

v_call: TRBV9
j_call: TRBJ2-7
clone_size: NA
cdr3_aa: CASGAGGSTIYEQYF

v_call: TRBV11-2
j_call: TRBJ2-1
clone_size: NA
cdr3_aa: CASRPTGASSYNEQFF

v_call: TRBV6-5
j_call: TRBJ1-6
clone_size: few
cdr3_aa: CAGTGPLGSPLHF

v_call: TRBV6-1
j_call: TRBJ2-1
clone_size: NA
cdr3_aa: CASSEGGILSYNEQFF

v_call: TRBV10-1
j_call: TRBJ2-7
clone_size: few
cdr3_aa: CASSYTMTGEQYF

v_call: TRBV7-3
j_call: TRBJ2-5
clone_size: NA
cdr3_aa: CASSLSSSGTGETQYF

v_call: TRBV4-3
j_call: TRBJ2-3
clone_size: NA
cdr3_aa: CASSQDWRGGTDTQYF

v_call: TRBV2
j_call: TRBJ2-5
clone_size: few
cdr3_aa: CASGQGPQETQYF

v_call: TRBV11-3
j_call: TRBJ1-1
clone_size: NA
cdr3_aa: CASSPGVGQGTEAFF

v_call: TRBV12-5
j_call: TRBJ2-7
clone_size: NA
cdr3_aa: CASAAGDLTYEQYF

v_call: TRBV3-1/TRBV3-2
j_call: TRBJ1-1
clone_size: NA
cdr3_aa: CASSQDLGTGHRNTEAFF

v_call: TRBV21-1
j_call: TRBJ2-7
clone_size: NA
cdr3_aa: CASTTGPSRPEQYF

v_call: TRBV19
j_call: TRBJ1-5
clone_size: NA
cdr3_aa: CASSTGNQPQHF